This T cell receptor (beta chain) was documented in a study of blood T cells in healthy people across ages. General study results and limits: A greater number of naive CD4+ cells and higher diversity distinguished long-lived donors from aged donors.

Researchers isolated at least 6 million PBMCs per sample. With each sample, at least 6 micrograms of total RNA were extracted. A remark on this clonotype: Antigen: not known.

CDR1 SGHRS and CDR2 YFSETQ come from the germline V gene. CDR3 length: 16 amino acids. After removal of 0 bases from V and 5 bases from J, the junction contained 8 bases not matched to a gene. Alongside a J-beta primer mix, a sample-barcoded 5' primer served in a second PCR lasting about 6 to 11 cycles. Sequencing of every sample gave 2.5 million or more CDR3-containing paired-end reads. TCRdb reprocessed the 5' RACE reads with MiXCR, giving one entry per CDR3 protein. Among some 1.6 million distinct CDR3 sequences, about 35% were seen once, and the ten largest hold around 11%. Sequencing was carried out using blood. This TCR derives from a young woman in good health. The chain uses TRBV5-1 and TRBJ2-3, with 8 bases that match TRBD2. The CDR3 sequence is CASSLVRGGPGDTQYF. In DNA form, the CDR3 reads TGCGCCAGCAGCTTGGTTCGGGGGGGCCCTGGAGATACGCAGTATTTT. Full variable domain (missing parts from reference TRBV5-1 and TRBJ2-3): KAGVTQTPRYLIKTRGQQVTLSCSPISGHRSVSWYQQTPGQGLQFLFEYFSETQRNKGNFPGRFSGRQFSNSRSEMNVSTLELGDSALYLCASSLVRGGPGDTQYFGPGTRLTVL.